Listed below are T cell receptor beta chains from one sample, sequenced in a study of CD8 T cells in ankylosing spondylitis. TCRdb redid the calling of the 5' RACE reads with MiXCR, one entry per CDR3 protein. This sample has under 300,000 distinct CDR3 sequences, with 9.5% to 12% found just once. Sequences were obtained from blood, either unsorted or a sorted T cell fraction (not recorded which). The origin of the receptors is a male donor with ankylosing spondylitis or in good health (not recorded which). Each CDR3 is given with its conserved first and last residue. A D gene is named only where the DNA matches it firmly. Some rows mark clone size as missing; the rest say once, few, many or name a class of expanded clone.

CDR3: CASSRNQGAGNTIYF
DNA: TGTGCCAGCAGTCGCAATCAGGGGGCTGGAAACACCATATATTTT
size: many
D: TRBD1
V: TRBV6-1
J: TRBJ1-3

CDR3: CASSKGLLIMDTQYF
DNA: TGTGCCAGCAGCAAGGGACTACTTATAATGGATACGCAGTATTTT
size: many
D: TRBD2
V: TRBV9
J: TRBJ2-3

CDR3: CASSFGTRETSTDTQYF
DNA: TGTGCCAGCAGTTTTGGGACTAGAGAGACCAGCACAGATACGCAGTATTTT
size: many
D: TRBD2
V: TRBV12-3/TRBV12-4
J: TRBJ2-3

CDR3: CASSLARQGLETQYF
DNA: TGTGCCAGCAGCTTAGCTCGGCAGGGGTTGGAGACCCAGTACTTC
size: NA
D: NA
V: TRBV11-2
J: TRBJ2-5

CDR3: CASSSFPPAWQKNTEAFF
DNA: TGTGCCAGCAGTTCCTTCCCCCCCGCGTGGCAGAAGAACACTGAAGCTTTCTTT
size: many
D: NA
V: TRBV27
J: TRBJ1-1

CDR3: CSVATLQGTEAFF
DNA: TGCAGCGTTGCAACCTTACAGGGGACTGAAGCTTTCTTT
size: many
D: TRBD1
V: TRBV29-1
J: TRBJ1-1

CDR3: CASSLGGRPEQYF
DNA: TGTGCCAGCAGCTTAGGAGGACGCCCCGAGCAGTACTTC
size: NA
D: NA
V: TRBV13
J: TRBJ2-7

CDR3: CATSRDGGYEGMGNEQFF
DNA: TGTGCCACCAGCAGAGATGGGGGCTACGAGGGAATGGGAAATGAGCAGTTCTTC
size: few
D: NA
V: TRBV15
J: TRBJ2-1

CDR3: CASSGAEENTEAFF
DNA: TGTGCCAGCAGCGGGGCAGAAGAGAACACTGAAGCTTTCTTT
size: NA
D: NA
V: TRBV21-1
J: TRBJ1-1

CDR3: CASSFRALTNIAEFRSPLHF
DNA: TGTGCCAGCAGTTTTAGGGCGCTTACCAACATAGCGGAATTTCGTTCACCCCTCCACTTT
size: many
D: NA
V: TRBV28
J: TRBJ1-6

CDR3: CATSDLGTGNEQFF
DNA: TGTGCCACCAGTGATTTGGGGACAGGCAATGAGCAGTTCTTC
size: many
D: TRBD1
V: TRBV24-1
J: TRBJ2-1

CDR3: CASSRTDQETQYF
DNA: TGTGCCAGCAGTCGAACGGACCAAGAGACCCAGTACTTC
size: few
D: NA
V: TRBV7-7
J: TRBJ2-5

CDR3: CASSVPTTPEAGMATDTQYF
DNA: TGTGCCAGCAGCGTTCCAACAACTCCTGAAGCGGGTATGGCCACAGATACGCAGTATTTT
size: few
D: NA
V: TRBV9
J: TRBJ2-3

CDR3: CASSTQRFSYEQYF
DNA: TGTGCCAGCAGTACCCAGCGTTTCTCCTACGAGCAGTACTTC
size: few
D: NA
V: TRBV6-1
J: TRBJ2-7

CDR3: CASSLPKRTGKETQYF
DNA: TGTGCCAGCAGTTTACCCAAACGGACTGGGAAAGAGACCCAGTACTTC
size: many
D: NA
V: TRBV27
J: TRBJ2-5

CDR3: CASSSQGARNEQFF
DNA: TGTGCCAGCAGCTCCCAAGGGGCCCGCAATGAGCAGTTCTTC
size: NA
D: NA
V: TRBV7-9
J: TRBJ2-1

CDR3: CASSDGGLGWYEQYF
DNA: TGTGCCAGCAGTGACGGAGGTTTGGGGTGGTACGAGCAGTACTTC
size: NA
D: NA
V: TRBV28
J: TRBJ2-7

CDR3: CASSPRLAQNTGELFF
DNA: TGTGCCAGCAGTCCGAGACTAGCCCAGAACACCGGGGAGCTGTTTTTT
size: few
D: TRBD2
V: TRBV9
J: TRBJ2-2

CDR3: CSARTSGSINEQFF
DNA: TGCAGTGCCAGGACTAGCGGGAGCATCAATGAGCAGTTCTTC
size: NA
D: TRBD2
V: TRBV20-1
J: TRBJ2-1

CDR3: CSAMSPNQPQHF
DNA: TGCAGTGCTATGTCCCCGAATCAGCCCCAGCATTTT
size: many
D: NA
V: TRBV20-1
J: TRBJ1-5

CDR3: CASRPSGGGYNEQFF
DNA: TGTGCCAGCAGACCTAGCGGGGGAGGCTACAATGAGCAGTTCTTC
size: NA
D: TRBD2
V: TRBV28
J: TRBJ2-1

CDR3: CASSGQGNEQFF
DNA: TGTGCCAGCAGCGGACAGGGCAATGAGCAGTTCTTC
size: few
D: TRBD1
V: TRBV2
J: TRBJ2-1

CDR3: CASSRGLNLDTGELFF
DNA: TGCGCCAGCAGCCGAGGACTCAATTTAGACACCGGGGAGCTGTTTTTT
size: many
D: NA
V: TRBV4-1
J: TRBJ2-2

CDR3: CASSLGPIPNEQFF
DNA: TGTGCCAGCAGCTTGGGGCCCATACCCAATGAGCAGTTCTTC
size: NA
D: NA
V: TRBV5-6
J: TRBJ2-1

CDR3: CSVRGQAVYEQYF
DNA: TGCAGCGTGAGGGGACAGGCCGTCTACGAGCAGTACTTC
size: once
D: TRBD1
V: TRBV29-1
J: TRBJ2-7

CDR3: CASSSGRRRIF
DNA: TGTGCCAGCAGCTCCGGTCGGAGGCGGATCTTC
size: many
D: NA
V: TRBV11-1
J: TRBJ2-1

CDR3: CASSQDHPEGAGGDSYNEQFF
DNA: TGTGCCAGCAGCCAAGATCACCCCGAGGGAGCGGGAGGGGACTCTTACAATGAGCAGTTCTTC
size: many
D: TRBD2
V: TRBV4-2
J: TRBJ2-1

CDR3: CATSSHVAKTGELFF
DNA: TGTGCCACCAGCAGCCACGTAGCAAAGACCGGGGAGCTGTTTTTT
size: many
D: NA
V: TRBV15
J: TRBJ2-2

CDR3: CASSSVSGGRFSEQFF
DNA: TGTGCCAGCAGCTCCGTAAGCGGGGGGCGTTTCAGTGAGCAGTTCTTC
size: few
D: TRBD2
V: TRBV11-2
J: TRBJ2-1

CDR3: CASSPRSTDRNEQFF
DNA: TGTGCCAGCAGCCCACGATCGACCGATCGTAATGAGCAGTTCTTC
size: NA
D: NA
V: TRBV7-2
J: TRBJ2-1

CDR3: CASSAVAGSTDTQYF
DNA: TGTGCCAGCAGCGCGGTAGCGGGGAGCACAGATACGCAGTATTTT
size: many
D: TRBD2
V: TRBV5-6
J: TRBJ2-3

CDR3: CASSYPGGEQFF
DNA: TGTGCCAGCAGCTACCCTGGTGGTGAGCAGTTCTTC
size: once
D: NA
V: TRBV7-3
J: TRBJ2-1

CDR3: CASSLGRVGTDTQYF
DNA: TGTGCCAGCAGCTTGGGGAGGGTGGGCACAGATACGCAGTATTTT
size: many
D: NA
V: TRBV5-4
J: TRBJ2-3

CDR3: CASSQEGRNRGNTEAFF
DNA: TGTGCCAGCAGCCAGGAAGGACGGAACAGGGGGAACACTGAAGCTTTCTTT
size: many
D: TRBD1
V: TRBV3-1
J: TRBJ1-1

CDR3: CSVDLEGADTQYF
DNA: TGCAGCGTTGATCTAGAGGGGGCAGATACGCAGTATTTT
size: many
D: NA
V: TRBV29-1
J: TRBJ2-3

CDR3: CATSEAGLQSNEQFF
DNA: TGTGCCACCAGTGAAGCGGGACTGCAAAGCAATGAGCAGTTCTTC
size: many
D: TRBD2
V: TRBV24-1
J: TRBJ2-1

CDR3: CASSIGLSEAFF
DNA: TGCGCCAGCAGCATAGGGTTGAGTGAAGCTTTCTTT
size: few
D: NA
V: TRBV5-1
J: TRBJ1-1

CDR3: CSATPGLAGLQETQYF
DNA: TGCAGTGCTACTCCGGGACTAGCGGGACTTCAAGAGACCCAGTACTTC
size: NA
D: TRBD2
V: TRBV20-1
J: TRBJ2-5

CDR3: CSAQRTGSEQYF
DNA: TGCAGTGCTCAGCGCACAGGGAGCGAGCAGTACTTC
size: many
D: NA
V: TRBV20-1
J: TRBJ2-7

CDR3: CASSGTAYMNTEAFF
DNA: TGTGCCAGCAGCGGGACAGCCTACATGAACACTGAAGCTTTCTTT
size: many
D: TRBD1
V: TRBV7-3
J: TRBJ1-1

CDR3: CASSPARRGGSDTQYF
DNA: TGTGCCAGCAGCCCCGCTCGGCGGGGGGGCTCAGATACGCAGTATTTT
size: many
D: TRBD2
V: TRBV5-6
J: TRBJ2-3

CDR3: CATSSPSSGRIAGELFF
DNA: TGTGCCACCAGCAGCCCCTCTAGCGGGAGGATTGCCGGGGAGCTGTTTTTT
size: many
D: TRBD2
V: TRBV15
J: TRBJ2-2

CDR3: CASAKEQGPYEQYF
DNA: TGTGCCAGCGCAAAAGAGCAGGGACCCTACGAGCAGTACTTC
size: NA
D: NA
V: TRBV18
J: TRBJ2-7

CDR3: CAMAGKGEAFF
DNA: TGTGCCATGGCCGGCAAGGGAGAAGCTTTCTTT
size: NA
D: NA
V: TRBV10-3
J: TRBJ1-1

CDR3: CASSSLAGGFVAGELFF
DNA: TGTGCCAGCAGCTCCCTAGCGGGAGGTTTTGTAGCCGGGGAGCTGTTTTTT
size: NA
D: TRBD2
V: TRBV11-2
J: TRBJ2-2

CDR3: CAIRRDSQETQYF
DNA: TGTGCCATCCGCCGGGACAGCCAAGAGACCCAGTACTTC
size: many
D: TRBD1
V: TRBV10-3
J: TRBJ2-5

CDR3: CAWGTGTAPLSNQPQHF
DNA: TGTGCCTGGGGCACCGGGACCGCGCCCCTTAGCAATCAGCCCCAGCATTTT
size: few
D: NA
V: TRBV30
J: TRBJ1-5

CDR3: CASSLGFPWTDTQYF
DNA: TGTGCCAGCAGTTTGGGGTTTCCTTGGACAGATACGCAGTATTTT
size: many
D: NA
V: TRBV27
J: TRBJ2-3

CDR3: CSANRAGEWDTQYF
DNA: TGCAGTGCTAACCGGGCGGGGGAATGGGATACGCAGTATTTT
size: NA
D: TRBD2
V: TRBV20-1
J: TRBJ2-3

CDR3: CSANGRASTDTQYF
DNA: TGCAGTGCTAACGGGAGGGCCTCTACAGATACGCAGTATTTT
size: many
D: TRBD2
V: TRBV20-1
J: TRBJ2-3

CDR3: CASRDRGNNEQFF
DNA: TGCGCCAGCAGGGACAGGGGCAACAATGAGCAGTTCTTC
size: many
D: TRBD1
V: TRBV5-1
J: TRBJ2-1

CDR3: CASSVAGFPGTDTQYF
DNA: TGTGCCAGCAGCGTAGCAGGGTTTCCTGGCACAGATACGCAGTATTTT
size: many
D: NA
V: TRBV9
J: TRBJ2-3

CDR3: CASSQSRGRWDIQYF
DNA: TGTGCCAGCAGCCAAAGCCGCGGGAGATGGGACATTCAGTACTTC
size: few
D: TRBD2
V: TRBV3-1
J: TRBJ2-4

CDR3: CASSYSTSSSSYEQYF
DNA: TGTGCCAGCAGTTACTCGACTAGCTCTAGCTCCTACGAGCAGTACTTC
size: many
D: TRBD2
V: TRBV6-5
J: TRBJ2-7